One and the same sample provided the 30 T cell receptor beta chains below, sequenced in a study of control samples from healthy donors and cancer patients. TCRdb keeps only in-frame clones here, not all; method: immunoSEQ multiplex PCR. The table records 200,000 to 250,000 clones, roughly 94% of them present only once. Specimen: blood. All receptors come from a man aged 45 to 65 in good health.

This chain uses TRBV15 with TRBJ1-1; 7 bases agree with TRBD1. The germline V gene has CDR1 LNHNV and CDR2 YYDKDF (reference sequence). CDR3 size: 16 residues. V lost 3 bases, J lost 3 bases, and 10 bases stayed unmatched. The CDR3 nucleotides read TGTGCCACCAGCAGGAGACAGGGCGGGGGAGACACTGAAGCTTTCTTT. Translating it yields CATSRRQGGGDTEAFF.

The chain recombines TRBV6-5 with TRBJ1-1; D is undetermined. This CDR3 region has 12 residues. The germline V and J ends were trimmed by 7 bases and 5 bases, with 11 bases remaining between them. The germline CDR1 and CDR2 sequences are MNHEY and SVGAGI. CDR3 coding DNA: TGTGCCAGCAAAAGGATCGGGACTGAAGCTTTCTTT. Amino acid sequence: CASKRIGTEAFF.

Regarding this clone: Within the sample, other DNA sequences also encode this same CDR3. The CDR3 reads CASSLAGQNTEAFF. The DNA of the CDR3 is TGTGCCAGCAGCTTAGCGGGACAGAACACTGAAGCTTTCTTT. The J gene is TRBJ1-1, the V gene TRBV7-9; TRBD1 might be the D (6 bases). The CDR3 has 14 residues. Germline values: CDR1 SEHNR, CDR2 FQNEAQ (reference sequence). V lost 0 bases to trimming and J lost 1 base, with 6 bases between them.

The V and J genes are TRBV19 and TRBJ1-4; D gene uncertain. This CDR3 comprises 15 residues. CDR1 LNHDA and CDR2 SQIVND come from the germline V gene (reference sequence). Trimming left V 5 bases short and J 0 bases short, with 10 bases between. The CDR3 DNA sequence: TGTGCCAGTAGTCCACGAGATGCAACTAATGAAAAACTGTTTTTT. This codes for CASSPRDATNEKLFF.

The chain employs TRBV5-1 and TRBJ2-5, with 12 bases lining up with TRBD2. V lost 0 bases to trimming and J lost 4 bases; unmatched junction nucleotides: 13. This CDR3 has 19 residues. Germline CDR1 and CDR2: SGHRS and YFSETQ. The CDR3, as DNA: TGCGCCAGCAGCTTGGCCGCGACTAGCGGGGGTCCCACGGGAGAGACCCAGTACTTC. Amino acid sequence: CASSLAATSGGPTGETQYF. Filled out from reference TRBV5-1 and TRBJ2-5, the complete variable domain reads KAGVTQTPRYLIKTRGQQVTLSCSPISGHRSVSWYQQTPGQGLQFLFEYFSETQRNKGNFPGRFSGRQFSNSRSEMNVSTLELGDSALYLCASSLAATSGGPTGETQYFGPGTRLLVL.

The chain joins TRBV7-9 to TRBJ2-7; 8 positions agree with TRBD2. Trimming cost V 1 base and J 0 bases; bases outside gene matches: 11. Germline CDR1 SEHNR, CDR2 FQNEAQ (reference sequence). CDR3 size: 18 residues. The CDR3 sequence: CASSLGGGGGPSSYEQYV. The DNA for the CDR3 is TGTGCCAGCAGCTTAGGAGGCGGCGGGGGGCCAAGCTCCTACGAGCAGTACGTC.

The V and J genes are TRBV7-3 and TRBJ2-2, with 10 nucleotides matching TRBD2. The CDR3 runs to 15 residues. CDR1 and CDR2 from the germline V gene are SGHTA and FQGTGA. V shed 5 bases, J shed 4 bases, and the junction held 4 bases outside the gene matches. CDR3: CASSQTSGVTGELFF. The CDR3 nucleotides read TGTGCCAGCAGCCAAACTAGCGGGGTCACCGGGGAGCTGTTTTTT.

This clone was observed once. This chain uses TRBV2 with TRBJ2-2, with TRBD2 identical over 10 bases. The CDR3 consists of 15 residues. Trimming removed 5 bases from V and 1 base from J; junction bases left unmatched: 1. CDR1 SNHLY and CDR2 FYNNEI come from the germline V gene. This CDR3 is CASSRLAGNTGELFF. The CDR3 nucleotides read TGTGCCAGCAGTCGACTAGCGGGGAACACCGGGGAGCTGTTTTTT.

Turning to this clone: In the same sample, other DNA sequences code for this CDR3. V is TRBV27 and J is TRBJ1-5, with a possible D match to TRBD1 (5 bases). The CDR3 runs to 14 residues. V was shortened by 0 bases and J by 4 bases, with 7 bases between the two germline ends. Germline assignment: CDR1 MNHEY and CDR2 SMNVEV (reference sequence). The CDR3 region is CASSLSSGNQPQHF. Here the CDR3 DNA reads TGTGCCAGCAGTTTATCTTCAGGGAATCAGCCCCAGCATTTT.

The chain couples TRBV6-5 to TRBJ2-5, with a tentative D call TRBD2 (6 bases). Trimming removed 6 bases from V and 4 bases from J, with 9 bases in between. CDR1 is MNHEY, CDR2 SVGAGI, per germline. This CDR3 is 12 amino acids long. CDR3 DNA: TGTGCCAGCAGGGGAGGATCAGAGACCCAGTACTTC. This translates into CASRGGSETQYF.

The rearrangement uses TRBV24-1 and TRBJ2-7; 7 nucleotides agree with TRBD1. Trimming at V came to 3 bases and at J to 5 bases, leaving 9 bases not matched to a gene. The length of the CDR3 is 15 residues. CDR1 and CDR2 from the germline V gene are KGHDR and SFDVKD. This chain's CDR3 is CATSDPRQGSHEQYF. The CDR3 DNA is TGTGCCACCAGTGATCCAAGACAGGGATCTCACGAGCAGTACTTC.

The V gene is TRBV6-6, the J gene TRBJ1-3; TRBD1 might be the D (6 bases). Germline CDR1 and CDR2: MNHNY and SVGAGI (reference sequence). Trimming cost V 6 bases and J 2 bases, with 14 bases left between them. This CDR3 has 15 residues. Written as DNA, the CDR3 is TGTGCCAGCAGCTCCGGGGGGCTCGCTGGAAACACCATATATTTT. This sequence encodes CASSSGGLAGNTIYF.

This chain connects TRBV19 to TRBJ1-2; a possible D gene is TRBD1 (6 bases). The CDR3 runs to 15 residues. The V end was cut by 5 bases, the J end by 5 bases, with 18 bases between. CDR1 is LNHDA and CDR2 is SQIVND in the germline V gene (reference sequence). CDR3 sequence: CASSPTPGQRYGYTF. The CDR3 DNA is TGTGCCAGTAGTCCTACCCCCGGACAGAGATATGGCTACACCTTC.

The chain couples TRBV5-1 to TRBJ2-2, with D possibly TRBD1 on 5 matching bases. Germline lookup yields CDR1 SGHRS and CDR2 YFSETQ. The CDR3 loop spans 13 amino acids. Between the trimmed V and J ends, which lost 3 bases and 4 bases, there was a span of 7 bases. Here the CDR3 DNA reads TGCGCCAGCAGCTCAAGGGGCACCGGGGAGCTGTTTTTT. Its protein is CASSSRGTGELFF.

The chain combines TRBV15 with TRBJ2-2, with TRBD2 as a possible D gene (5 bases). Trimming shortened V by 0 bases and J by 1 base, and 12 bases separated the two germline ends. The germline V gene encodes CDR1 LNHNV and CDR2 YYDKDF (reference sequence). The CDR3 extends over 17 amino acids. CDR3 nucleotide sequence: TGTGCCACCAGCAGAGAACGGCCGGGGTGGAACACCGGGGAGCTGTTTTTT. Protein: CATSRERPGWNTGELFF.

A word on this clone: In the same sample, other DNA sequences code for this CDR3. The rearrangement links TRBV5-6 to TRBJ1-5, with D unresolved. Germline assignment: CDR1 SGHDT and CDR2 YYEEEE. V shed 2 bases and J shed 0 bases, with 6 bases lying between them. This CDR3 spans 14 amino acids. The CDR3 nucleotides are TGTGCCAGCAGCTTAGGACTTAGCAATCAGCCCCAGCATTTT. Amino acids: CASSLGLSNQPQHF.

This chain joins TRBV6-5 and TRBJ2-7; 7 nucleotides agree with TRBD1. Germline CDR1 and CDR2: MNHEY and SVGAGI. This CDR3 contains 12 residues. Trimming took 10 bases from V and 4 from J; bases not matched to a gene: 7. CDR3 protein: CATLDRAYEQYV. The CDR3 DNA is TGTGCCACCCTCGACAGGGCGTACGAGCAGTACGTC.

The rearrangement joins TRBV7-7 to TRBJ2-3; 16 nucleotides align to TRBD2. Germline CDR1 and CDR2: SSHAT and FNYEAQ (reference sequence). V was pared by 3 bases and J by 1 base, with 4 bases of the junction left unmatched. The CDR3 has 18 residues. The CDR3 DNA follows: TGTGCCAGCAGCTTGGGGACTAGCGGGGGGGCCCGCACAGATACGCAGTATTTT. Translated: CASSLGTSGGARTDTQYF.

The V and J genes are TRBV5-1 and TRBJ2-3; D is unclear. Germline CDR1 and CDR2: SGHRS and YFSETQ. Between the trimmed V and J ends, which lost 0 bases and 2 bases, there was a span of 7 bases. The CDR3 runs 14 residues. CDR3 residues: CASSLAPPTDTQYF. In DNA form, the CDR3 reads TGCGCCAGCAGCTTGGCGCCCCCCACAGATACGCAGTATTTT.

The J gene is TRBJ2-2, the V gene TRBV4-1; D possibly corresponds to TRBD1 (6 bases). V was shortened by 4 bases and J by 3 bases, with 12 bases between the two germline ends. CDR1 and CDR2 from the germline V gene are MGHRA and YSYEKL. The CDR3 sequence is 15 residues long. In DNA, the CDR3 is TGCGCCAGCAGCCCGGGACACGGGTACACCGGGGAGCTGTTTTTT. Residues: CASSPGHGYTGELFF.

This chain links TRBV2 with TRBJ1-1; D ambiguous. Trimming pared 1 base from V and 0 bases from J, leaving 6 bases between. CDR3 length equals 14 residues. Germline V lookup: CDR1 SNHLY, CDR2 FYNNEI. The CDR3 protein is CASSEDSLNTEAFF. Here the CDR3 DNA reads TGTGCCAGCAGTGAAGACAGTTTGAACACTGAAGCTTTCTTT.

The chain recombines TRBV2 with TRBJ1-5; tentatively, D is TRBD1 (5 bases). This CDR3 is built from 14 residues. Germline V gene data show CDR1 as SNHLY and CDR2 as FYNNEI. Deletions cut 6 bases from V and 8 bases from J, with 17 bases between. Here the CDR3 reads CASRVNGGVEPQHF. CDR3 bases: TGTGCCAGCAGGGTCAACGGGGGGGTTGAGCCCCAGCATTTT.

The chain combines TRBV5-1 with TRBJ1-1, with TRBD1 as a possible D gene (6 bases). Germline V gene data show CDR1 as SGHRS and CDR2 as YFSETQ. There are 16 residues in the CDR3. Trimming pared 4 bases from V and 8 bases from J, leaving 24 bases between. CDR3 in DNA: TGCGCCAGCAGCCCCGGGACATACGGTGGTAATGCGGAAGCTTTCTTT. This codes for CASSPGTYGGNAEAFF.

This chain links TRBV11-2 with TRBJ1-4, with TRBD1 as a possible D gene (6 bases). V was shortened by 4 bases and J by 6 bases, with 15 bases between the two germline ends. The CDR3 covers 15 residues. Germline V gene lookup returns CDR1 SGHAT and CDR2 FQNNGV. The CDR3 bases are TGTGCCAGCAGCTCTGTGGGGGGCGCTCATGAAAAACTGTTTTTT. Protein sequence: CASSSVGGAHEKLFF. The whole variable domain, remainder taken from reference TRBV11-2 and TRBJ1-4, is EAGVAQSPRYKIIEKRQSVAFWCNPISGHATLYWYQQILGQGPKLLIQFQNNGVVDDSQLPKDRFSAERLKGVDSTLKIQPAKLEDSAVYLCASSSVGGAHEKLFFGSGTQLSVL.

The chain links TRBV24-1 to TRBJ2-6; 9 nucleotides line up with TRBD1. V dropped 5 bases and J dropped 2; count of bases not matched to a gene: 18. This CDR3 region has 21 residues. Germline-derived CDR1 and CDR2 are KGHDR and SFDVKD. CDR3 bases: TGTGCCACCAGTGGCCGCCGGGACAGGGATGCCCGGGCGGCTGGGGCCAACGTCCTGACTTTC. Translating it yields CATSGRRDRDARAAGANVLTF.

The chain has TRBV5-1 and TRBJ2-5, with a weak D call TRBD1 (5 bases). V lost 2 bases to trimming and J lost 5 bases, with 13 bases between them. CDR3 length: 14 residues. CDR1 SGHRS and CDR2 YFSETQ come from the germline V gene. DNA for the CDR3: TGCGCCAGCAGCTTCGTCGCAGGGTCGGAGACCCAGTACTTC. Translating it yields CASSFVAGSETQYF.

This chain links TRBV7-2 with TRBJ2-5; D perhaps matches TRBD1 (6 bases). This CDR3 contains 15 residues. Germline assignment: CDR1 SGHTA and CDR2 FQGNSA. Trimming removed 5 bases at V and 4 bases at J, with 17 bases between. CDR3: CASSPREQGGETQYF. The CDR3 region has the DNA TGTGCCAGCAGCCCCCGGGAACAGGGTGGAGAGACCCAGTACTTC. The full variable domain, completed using reference TRBV7-2 and TRBJ2-5, is GAGVSQSPSNKVTEKGKDVELRCDPISGHTALYWYRQSLGQGLEFLIYFQGNSAPDKSGLPSDRFSAERTGGSVSTLTIQRTQQEDSAVYLCASSPREQGGETQYFGPGTRLLVL.

The chain recombines TRBV5-1 with TRBJ2-5; D is unresolved. The V gene lost 0 bases and the J gene lost 1 base, with 13 bases spanning the gap. This CDR3 contains 16 residues. Germline values: CDR1 SGHRS, CDR2 YFSETQ. The CDR3 loop is CASSLAIDWSQETQYF. CDR3 in DNA: TGCGCCAGCAGCTTGGCAATCGATTGGTCCCAAGAGACCCAGTACTTC.

The rearrangement uses TRBV9 and TRBJ2-3; tentatively, D is TRBD1 (5 bases). The CDR3 has 14 amino acids. Germline values: CDR1 SGDLS, CDR2 YYNGEE. V dropped 4 bases and J dropped 7 bases, with 16 bases sitting between them. The CDR3 protein is CASSKTEESYTQYF. The DNA of the CDR3 is TGTGCCAGCAGCAAGACAGAAGAGTCCTATACGCAGTATTTT.

The chain carries TRBV9 and TRBJ1-4, with TRBD1 identical over 9 bases. CDR1 is SGDLS, CDR2 YYNGEE, per germline. The CDR3 loop spans 17 amino acids. J lost 6 bases, V lost 1 base, and 10 bases had no gene match. In DNA form, the CDR3 reads TGTGCCAGCAGCGTACAAGGTGGGGACAGGGCCTATGAAAAACTGTTTTTT. Translation: CASSVQGGDRAYEKLFF.